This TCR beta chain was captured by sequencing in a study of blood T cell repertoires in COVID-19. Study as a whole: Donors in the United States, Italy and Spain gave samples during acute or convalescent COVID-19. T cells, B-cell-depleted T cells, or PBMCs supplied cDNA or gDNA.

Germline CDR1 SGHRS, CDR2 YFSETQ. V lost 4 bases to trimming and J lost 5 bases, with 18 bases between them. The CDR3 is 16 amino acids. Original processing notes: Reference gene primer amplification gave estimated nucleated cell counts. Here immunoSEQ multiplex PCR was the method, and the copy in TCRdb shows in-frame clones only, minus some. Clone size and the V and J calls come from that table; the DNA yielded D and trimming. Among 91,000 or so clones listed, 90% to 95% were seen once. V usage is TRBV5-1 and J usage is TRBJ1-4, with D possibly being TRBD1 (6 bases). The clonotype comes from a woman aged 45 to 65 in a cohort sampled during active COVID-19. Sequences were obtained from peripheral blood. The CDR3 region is CASSRWGQGRNEKLFF. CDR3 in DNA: TGCGCCAGCAGCCGGTGGGGGCAGGGACGGAATGAAAAACTGTTTTTT.